Ten or more counts support the clone carrying this T cell receptor beta chain. Its antigen is as yet unknown. The data were obtained in a study of T cells after yellow fever vaccination. Template switching by 5'RACE produced TCR cDNA, adding a universal primer site and UMIs. TCRdb analysed the 5' RACE reads with MiXCR anew, one entry per CDR3 protein. Among some 70,000 distinct CDR3 sequences listed, around 7% were seen once. Study results and limitations: The appearance of a small share of clonotypes in both CD4 and CD8 compartments was observed.

There are 16 residues in the CDR3. With 4 bases removed from V and 0 bases from J, the gap between germline ends came to 10 bases. Per the germline V gene, CDR1 is MNHEY and CDR2 is SVGAGI. This chain joins TRBV6-5 and TRBJ2-6, with D tentatively TRBD2 (5 bases). This TCR was recovered from a young man who received the YFV17D yellow fever vaccine. The sequenced sample was CD8+ T cells sorted from PBMCs, obtained roughly 46 days after the first yellow fever vaccination. The CDR3: CASSFSGISGANVLTF. The CDR3 nucleotides read TGTGCCAGCAGTTTTTCCGGGATCTCTGGGGCCAACGTCCTGACTTTC.